The 18 T cell receptor beta chains below all came from one sample that was sequenced in a study of control samples from healthy donors and cancer patients (dated by TCRdb to about 2020). The library came from the immunoSEQ multiplex PCR assay. The source is immuneACCESS, and TCRdb retained only in-frame sequences with V and J called. Part of the clones is not carried over; for the studies checked, unresolved V genes explain less than half of this, and the remainder is unexplained. The sample table lists 350,000 to 450,000 clones, around 90% of them with a count of one. 5% to 7% of the sample belongs to the ten largest clones. Material for sequencing was PBMCs. These receptors were collected from a man aged 35 to 55 with head and neck cancer.

The genes are TRBV10-3 and TRBJ1-1, with D uncertain. V gave up 6 bases and J gave up 1 base, with 9 bases separating them. CDR1 ENHRY and CDR2 SYGVKD come from the germline V gene. CDR3 length: 13 amino acids. The CDR3: CAIRGGENTEAFF. The CDR3 DNA reads TGTGCCATCAGGGGCGGGGAGAACACTGAAGCTTTCTTT.

Note on this clone: Other DNA sequences of this sample code for an identical CDR3. The chain joins TRBV7-9 to TRBJ2-1, with TRBD2 matching 8 bases. CDR1 and CDR2 (germline): SEHNR, FQNEAQ (reference sequence). The CDR3 is made up of 14 amino acids. V shed 6 bases and J 0 bases; nucleotides not matched to a gene: 1. The CDR3 sequence: CASRSGSSYNEQFF. CDR3 nucleotides: TGTGCCAGCAGAAGCGGGAGCTCCTACAATGAGCAGTTCTTC.

The chain couples TRBV9 to TRBJ2-1; no definite D call. Between the trimmed V and J ends, which lost 9 bases and 7 bases, there was a span of 17 bases. Per germline, CDR1 SGDLS and CDR2 YYNGEE. This CDR3 spans 13 amino acids. In nucleotides, the CDR3 is TGTGCCACCAAACTACCGCTCGGGAATGAGCAGTTCTTC. This sequence encodes CATKLPLGNEQFF.

In DNA, the CDR3 is TGTGCCAGCAGCTTGGGAGGAGGGAACACTGAAGCTTTCTTT. Amino acids: CASSLGGGNTEAFF. This chain joins TRBV11-3 and TRBJ1-1; no firm D call. CDR1 and CDR2 from the germline V gene are SGHNT and YENEEA. The CDR3 contains 14 residues. V was clipped by 3 bases and J by 1 base, with 9 bases between them.

The chain has TRBV30 and TRBJ1-2, with D hard to call. V was cut by 5 bases and J by 1 base, with 8 bases left in between. The CDR3 contains 12 residues. Germline-derived CDR1 and CDR2 are GTSNPN and SVGIG (reference sequence). Here the CDR3 reads CAWDGINYGYTF. In DNA, the CDR3 is TGTGCCTGGGACGGAATTAACTATGGCTACACCTTC.

The V call is TRBV11-2, the J call TRBJ2-7; possibly TRBD2 for D (5 bases). V lost 4 bases to trimming and J lost 6 bases, with 13 bases between them. The CDR3 has 13 residues. The germline CDR1 and CDR2 sequences are SGHAT and FQNNGV. The CDR3 spells CASSSIIGVEQYF. DNA for the CDR3: TGTGCCAGCAGCTCTATTATCGGGGTCGAGCAGTACTTC.

V and J are TRBV10-2 and TRBJ1-4, with 7 bases aligning to TRBD1. The CDR3 runs to 13 residues. Germline assignment: CDR1 WSHSY and CDR2 SAAADI. V gave up 6 bases and J gave up 5 bases; unmatched junction bases: 3. The CDR3 protein is CASRYRGNEKLFF. In nucleotides, the CDR3 is TGCGCCAGCAGGTACAGGGGAAATGAAAAACTGTTTTTT.

CDR3 sequence: CSWKVDEQFF. The CDR3 DNA sequence: TGCAGCTGGAAAGTGGATGAGCAGTTCTTC. The chain employs TRBV29-1 and TRBJ2-1; D gene uncertain. This CDR3 contains 10 residues. Germline-derived CDR1 and CDR2 are SQVTM and ANQGSEA. Trimming removed 8 bases from V and 8 bases from J, with 10 bases in between.

The chain joins TRBV27 to TRBJ2-7; 12 bases align to TRBD1. The J segment lost 5 bases and the V segment lost 7 bases, leaving 3 bases of the junction unmatched. This CDR3 has 13 amino acids. CDR1 is MNHEY, CDR2 SMNVEV, per germline (reference sequence). The CDR3 here is CASKGQGADEQYF. CDR3 sequence (DNA): TGTGCCAGCAAGGGACAGGGGGCGGACGAGCAGTACTTC.

The chain has TRBV29-1 and TRBJ1-2, with D tentatively TRBD1 (5 bases). The germline V and J ends were trimmed by 6 bases and 8 bases, with 7 bases remaining between them. This CDR3 spans 9 amino acids. Germline V gene lookup returns CDR1 SQVTM and CDR2 ANQGSEA. The CDR3 loop reads CSVQGGYTF. The CDR3 DNA reads as TGCAGCGTGCAGGGAGGCTACACCTTC.

This clone occurred a few times. The chain carries TRBV30 and TRBJ2-5; D might be TRBD1 (5 bases). Germline values: CDR1 GTSNPN, CDR2 SVGIG (reference sequence). The ends were cut back, 2 bases at V and 5 bases at J, with 18 bases in the middle. The CDR3 length is 15 residues. The CDR3 region is CAWSITIYPGETQYF. As DNA, the CDR3 is TGTGCCTGGAGTATCACCATCTACCCAGGGGAGACCCAGTACTTC.

The rearrangement uses TRBV29-1 and TRBJ2-7; D perhaps matches TRBD1 (6 bases). CDR3 size: 13 residues. V was cut by 4 bases and J by 0 bases, with 10 bases left in between. Per germline, CDR1 SQVTM and CDR2 ANQGSEA. As DNA, the CDR3 is TGCAGCGTTGGGGACACAGGCTCCTACGAGCAGTACTTC. Protein product: CSVGDTGSYEQYF.

This rearrangement joins TRBV24-1 to TRBJ2-1; TRBD1 is a possible D gene (6 bases). Germline V gives CDR1 KGHDR, CDR2 SFDVKD. V gave up 4 bases and J gave up 4 bases, with 19 bases separating them. The CDR3 is made up of 17 amino acids. The DNA of the CDR3 is TGTGCCACCAGTGACTCCGGACAGCCTAGTTTTTACAATGAGCAGTTCTTC. Translation gives CATSDSGQPSFYNEQFF.

This chain links TRBV19 with TRBJ1-5; TRBD1 matches 7 bases. V lost 5 bases to trimming and J lost 4 bases; unmatched junction nucleotides: 8. Germline values: CDR1 LNHDA, CDR2 SQIVND (reference sequence). This CDR3 has 15 residues. The CDR3 nucleotides read TGTGCCAGTAGTCGGACGGACAGGAAAAATCAGCCCCAGCATTTT. The encoded protein is CASSRTDRKNQPQHF.

Worth noting for this clone: Other nucleotide sequences in the sample specify the same CDR3. The genes are TRBV19 and TRBJ1-1, with D maybe TRBD1 (6 bases). The V and J ends lost 7 bases and 0 bases respectively, with 12 bases between them. This CDR3 is 14 amino acids long. CDR1 is LNHDA and CDR2 is SQIVND in the germline V gene (reference sequence). CDR3 bases: TGTGCCAGTACAGGAGGACAGATGAACACTGAAGCTTTCTTT. Translating gives CASTGGQMNTEAFF.

There are a few counts of this clone. V is TRBV6-5 and J is TRBJ2-3; tentatively, D is TRBD1 (5 bases). Germline CDR1 is MNHEY and CDR2 is SVGAGI. V was shortened by 6 bases and J by 2 bases, with 12 bases between the two germline ends. The CDR3 consists of 14 residues. The CDR3 DNA reads as TGTGCCAGCAGCCCAGGGCAGGCCACAGATACGCAGTATTTT. Encoded protein: CASSPGQATDTQYF.

The chain is built from TRBV30 and TRBJ2-7; 7 bases line up with TRBD2. CDR3 length: 15 residues. Trimming removed 1 base from V and 0 bases from J; junction bases left unmatched: 6. CDR1 is GTSNPN and CDR2 is SVGIG in the germline V gene (reference sequence). CDR3 loop: CAWSGGSGHSYEQYF. The CDR3 region has the DNA TGTGCCTGGAGTGGGGGTAGCGGGCACTCCTACGAGCAGTACTTC.

The V call is TRBV2, the J call TRBJ2-3, with a possible D match to TRBD2 (6 bases). With 1 base removed from V and 1 base from J, the gap between germline ends came to 9 bases. Germline CDR1 reads SNHLY; CDR2 reads FYNNEI. The CDR3 is made up of 15 amino acids. In DNA, the CDR3 is TGTGCCAGCAGTGAAGGGGGAGGCCGCACAGATACGCAGTATTTT. It codes for CASSEGGGRTDTQYF.